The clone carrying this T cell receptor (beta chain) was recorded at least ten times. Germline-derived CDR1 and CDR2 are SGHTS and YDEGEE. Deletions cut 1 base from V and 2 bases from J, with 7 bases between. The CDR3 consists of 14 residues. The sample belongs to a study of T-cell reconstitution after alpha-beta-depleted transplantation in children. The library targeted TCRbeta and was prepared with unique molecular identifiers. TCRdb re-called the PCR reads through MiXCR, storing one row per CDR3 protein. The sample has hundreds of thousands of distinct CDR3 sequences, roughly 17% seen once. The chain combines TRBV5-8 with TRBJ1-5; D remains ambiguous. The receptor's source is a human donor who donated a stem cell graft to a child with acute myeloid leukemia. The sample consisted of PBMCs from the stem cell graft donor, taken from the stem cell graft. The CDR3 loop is CASSLLMGNQPQHF. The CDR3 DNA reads TGTGCCAGCAGCTTGTTGATGGGCAATCAGCCCCAGCATTTT.